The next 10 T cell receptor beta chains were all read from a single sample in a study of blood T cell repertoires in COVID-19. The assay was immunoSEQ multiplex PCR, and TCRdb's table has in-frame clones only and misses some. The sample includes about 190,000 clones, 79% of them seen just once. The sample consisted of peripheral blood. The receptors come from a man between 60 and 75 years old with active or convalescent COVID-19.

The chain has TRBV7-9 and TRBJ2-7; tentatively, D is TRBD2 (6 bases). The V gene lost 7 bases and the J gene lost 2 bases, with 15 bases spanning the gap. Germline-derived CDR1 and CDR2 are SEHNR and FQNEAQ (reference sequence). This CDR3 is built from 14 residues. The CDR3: CASTPQLATYEQYF. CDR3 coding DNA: TGTGCCAGCACCCCCCAACTAGCCACCTACGAGCAGTACTTC.

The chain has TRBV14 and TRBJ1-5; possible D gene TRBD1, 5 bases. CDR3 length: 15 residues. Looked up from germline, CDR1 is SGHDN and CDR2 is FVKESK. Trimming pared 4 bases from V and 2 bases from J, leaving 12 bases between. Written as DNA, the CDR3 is TGTGCCAGCAGCCCGCGGGGGGGTCGCAATCAGCCCCAGCATTTT. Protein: CASSPRGGRNQPQHF.

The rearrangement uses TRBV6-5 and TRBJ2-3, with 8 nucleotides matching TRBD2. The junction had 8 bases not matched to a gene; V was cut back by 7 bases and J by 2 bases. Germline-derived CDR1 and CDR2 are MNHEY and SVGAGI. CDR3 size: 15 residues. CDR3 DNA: TGTGCCAGCACTCGGGGGGGGAGGGCCACAGATACGCAGTATTTT. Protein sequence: CASTRGGRATDTQYF.

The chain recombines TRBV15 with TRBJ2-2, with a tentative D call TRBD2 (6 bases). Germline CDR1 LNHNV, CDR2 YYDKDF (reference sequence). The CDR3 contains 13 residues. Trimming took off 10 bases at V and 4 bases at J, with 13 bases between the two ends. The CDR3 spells CAIPGTATGELFF. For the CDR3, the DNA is TGTGCCATTCCCGGGACTGCCACCGGGGAGCTGTTTTTT.

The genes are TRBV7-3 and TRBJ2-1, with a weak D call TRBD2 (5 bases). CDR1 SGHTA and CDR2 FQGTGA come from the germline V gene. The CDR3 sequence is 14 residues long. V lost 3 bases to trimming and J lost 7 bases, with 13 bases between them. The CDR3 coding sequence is TGTGCCAGCAGCTTTCGGGGAACCAGTAATGAGCAGTTCTTC. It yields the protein CASSFRGTSNEQFF.

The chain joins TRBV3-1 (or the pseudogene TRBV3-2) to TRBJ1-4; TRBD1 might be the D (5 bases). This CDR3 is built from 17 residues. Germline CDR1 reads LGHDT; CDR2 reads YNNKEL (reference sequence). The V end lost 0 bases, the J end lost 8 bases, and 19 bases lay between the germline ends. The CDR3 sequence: CASSQDRLSAGHEKLFF. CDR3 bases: TGTGCCAGCAGCCAAGATAGATTGTCGGCAGGGCACGAAAAACTGTTTTTT.

Written as DNA, the CDR3 is TGTGCCAGCAGCCGAATCCGAGGGTTTCACACTGAAGCTTTCTTT. Translating gives CASSRIRGFHTEAFF. The gene calls are TRBV5-6 and TRBJ1-1; D is unresolved. The CDR3 loop spans 15 amino acids. V shed 4 bases and J shed 3 bases, with 16 bases lying between them. The germline V gene encodes CDR1 SGHDT and CDR2 YYEEEE.

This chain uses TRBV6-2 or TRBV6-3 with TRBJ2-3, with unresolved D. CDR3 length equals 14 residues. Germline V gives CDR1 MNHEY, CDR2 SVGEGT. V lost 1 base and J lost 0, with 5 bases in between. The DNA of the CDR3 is TGTGCCAGCAGTTACTACACGAGCACAGATACGCAGTATTTT. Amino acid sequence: CASSYYTSTDTQYF.

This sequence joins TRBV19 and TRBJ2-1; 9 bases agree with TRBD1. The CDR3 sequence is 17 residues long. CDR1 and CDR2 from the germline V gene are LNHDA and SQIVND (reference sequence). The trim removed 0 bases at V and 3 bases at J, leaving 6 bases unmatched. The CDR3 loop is CASSIDIGTGLYNEQFF. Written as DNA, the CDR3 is TGTGCCAGTAGTATAGATATAGGGACAGGGCTCTACAATGAGCAGTTCTTC.

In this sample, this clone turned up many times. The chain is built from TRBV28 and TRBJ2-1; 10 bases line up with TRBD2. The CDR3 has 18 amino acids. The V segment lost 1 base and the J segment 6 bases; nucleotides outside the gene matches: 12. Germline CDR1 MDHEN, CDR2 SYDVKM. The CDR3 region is CASSLYRRASGRGNEQFF. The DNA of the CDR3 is TGTGCCAGCAGTTTATACCGCCGGGCTAGCGGGAGAGGCAATGAGCAGTTCTTC. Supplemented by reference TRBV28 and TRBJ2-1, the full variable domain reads DVKVTQSSRYLVKRTGEKVFLECVQDMDHENMFWYRQDPGLGLRLIYFSYDVKMKEKGDIPEGYSVSREKKERFSLILESASTNQTSMYLCASSLYRRASGRGNEQFFGPGTRLTVL.